One and the same sample provided the 31 T cell receptor beta chains below, sequenced in a study of blood T cells in healthy people across ages (dated by TCRdb to between 2015 and 2016). The method was 5' RACE. TCRdb shows the sequencer as Illumina HiSeq 2500. The second PCR ran for about 6 to 12 cycles and used a J-beta primer mix along with a sample-barcoded 5' primer. TCRdb reran the public reads through fastp at Q25 and MiXCR, keeping productive beta chains. Every distinct CDR3 protein forms one entry, paired with its most common genes and DNA. This sample holds roughly 1.5 million distinct CDR3 sequences; 35% to 45% were observed only once. Of the sample, less than 5% is held by the ten largest clones. The source material was blood. All receptors derive from a woman aged 18 to 35 in good health.

This clonotype was seen a handful of times. The V call is TRBV15, the J call TRBJ1-4; weak D call: TRBD1 (5 bases). The V gene's germline CDR1 is LNHNV and CDR2 YYDKDF (reference sequence). The V end lost 5 bases, the J end lost 6 bases, and 16 bases lay between the germline ends. This CDR3 region has 15 residues. CDR3: CATSRGAGQYEKLFF. The CDR3 nucleotides read TGTGCCACCAGCCGTGGGGCAGGACAATATGAAAAACTGTTTTTT.

This clonotype came up a few times. This rearrangement joins TRBV5-4 to TRBJ2-5; 12 bases are shared with TRBD2. The germline CDR1 and CDR2 sequences are SGHNT and YYREEE (reference sequence). The CDR3 contains 17 residues. Trimming cost V 0 bases and J 6 bases; bases outside gene matches: 9. CDR3 sequence: CASSLGGRLAGEKTQYF. For the CDR3, the DNA is TGTGCCAGCAGCTTGGGTGGGCGACTAGCGGGAGAAAAGACCCAGTACTTC.

The rearrangement uses TRBV10-3 and TRBJ2-2, with no clear D. CDR1 ENHRY and CDR2 SYGVKD come from the germline V gene. The CDR3 sequence is 14 residues long. The V and J ends lost 7 bases and 7 bases respectively, with 16 bases between them. The DNA for the CDR3 is TGTGCCATCACCGGACCCAACTTGGGCGGGGAGCTGTTTTTT. Translating it yields CAITGPNLGGELFF.

This clonotype was seen only a few times. This chain connects TRBV13 to TRBJ2-3; TRBD1 is a possible D gene (5 bases). Trimming shortened V by 1 base and J by 0 bases, and 14 bases separated the two germline ends. The CDR3 has 17 amino acids. The germline gives CDR1 PRHDT, CDR2 FYEKMQ (reference sequence). The CDR3 region is CASSLADRLLSTDTQYF. CDR3 nucleotides: TGTGCCAGCAGCTTAGCCGACAGACTCCTTAGCACAGATACGCAGTATTTT.

V usage is TRBV20-1 and J usage is TRBJ2-1; D possibly corresponds to TRBD2 (5 bases). The V end lost 6 bases, the J end lost 0 bases, and 12 bases lay between the germline ends. Germline-derived CDR1 and CDR2 are DFQATT and SNEGSKA (reference sequence). CDR3 size: 14 residues. The CDR3 sequence: CSAGGGNSYNEQFF. DNA for the CDR3: TGCAGTGCGGGTGGAGGTAACTCCTACAATGAGCAGTTCTTC.

The rearrangement links TRBV6-2 or TRBV6-3 to TRBJ2-3; a possible D gene is TRBD1 (7 bases). Deletions cut 6 bases from V and 6 bases from J, with 22 bases between. This CDR3 is 16 amino acids long. Germline lookup yields CDR1 MNHEY and CDR2 SVGEGT. CDR3 nucleotides: TGTGCCAGCAGCCTGCTCTGGGACAGCCGGGAGGATACGCAGTATTTT. It encodes CASSLLWDSREDTQYF.

This clonotype was seen only a few times. The chain joins TRBV29-1 to TRBJ2-3; 12 bases are shared with TRBD2. Germline values: CDR1 SQVTM, CDR2 ANQGSEA. CDR3 length equals 16 residues. J gave up 3 bases and V 4 bases, and 8 bases lay outside the gene matches. For the CDR3, the DNA is TGCAGCGTTGCAATAGGGACTAGCGGGCTAACAGATACGCAGTATTTT. It codes for CSVAIGTSGLTDTQYF.

The chain has TRBV20-1 and TRBJ2-1; 8 positions agree with TRBD2. Germline CDR1 and CDR2: DFQATT and SNEGSKA (reference sequence). The CDR3 spans 14 residues. After removal of 0 bases from V and 8 bases from J, the junction contained 6 bases not matched to a gene. This chain's CDR3 is CSARDQRGRYEQFF. CDR3 DNA sequence: TGCAGTGCTAGAGATCAGCGGGGGAGATATGAGCAGTTCTTC.

This clonotype was observed a handful of times. This sequence joins TRBV21-1 and TRBJ1-5. TRBV21-1 is recorded as a pseudogene. CDR3 length equals 14 residues. The CDR3 here is CASSNGDGDQPQHF. For the CDR3, the DNA is TGTGCCAGCAGCAATGGTGACGGCGATCAGCCCCAGCATTTT.

The rearrangement links TRBV24-1 to TRBJ2-3; D call uncertain. Germline loops: CDR1 KGHDR, CDR2 SFDVKD. This CDR3 comprises 12 residues. Trimming removed 12 bases at V and 3 bases at J, with 12 bases between. CDR3 in amino acids: CASKSPTDTQYF. CDR3 DNA sequence: TGTGCCTCTAAAAGCCCAACAGATACGCAGTATTTT.

V and J are TRBV11-2 and TRBJ2-2, with a weak D call TRBD2 (5 bases). Germline CDR1 and CDR2: SGHAT and FQNNGV. Trimming pared 5 bases from V and 3 bases from J, leaving 16 bases between. This CDR3 has 16 residues. Written as DNA, the CDR3 is TGTGCCAGCAGCCCCGACGGGGTCTATGACACCGGGGAGCTGTTTTTT. It specifies CASSPDGVYDTGELFF.

The rearrangement uses TRBV20-1 and TRBJ1-6; TRBD1 might be the D (5 bases). Germline V gives CDR1 DFQATT, CDR2 SNEGSKA (reference sequence). The V gene lost 6 bases and the J gene lost 1 base, with 13 bases spanning the gap. The CDR3 loop spans 15 amino acids. The CDR3 DNA reads TGCAGTGCGCCGTACCGGGGGTCCTATAATTCACCCCTCCACTTT. Protein product: CSAPYRGSYNSPLHF.

This clonotype was seen more than once but under ten times. The rearrangement joins TRBV5-5 to TRBJ2-5; 7 nucleotides agree with TRBD1. V trimming: 2 bases; J trimming: 5 bases; junction bases outside the gene matches: 9. The germline V gene encodes CDR1 SGHKS and CDR2 YYEKEE (reference sequence). This CDR3 is 15 amino acids long. Here the CDR3 reads CASSFTGNRGETQYF. The CDR3 bases are TGTGCCAGCAGCTTTACGGGGAACAGGGGCGAGACCCAGTACTTC.

The chain combines TRBV11-2 with TRBJ1-4; tentatively, D is TRBD1 (5 bases). The germline V gene has CDR1 SGHAT and CDR2 FQNNGV. The CDR3 contains 15 residues. Trimming removed 0 bases from V and 8 bases from J, with 13 bases in between. CDR3 sequence reads: CASSLEAVWGEKLFF. DNA for the CDR3: TGTGCCAGCAGCTTAGAAGCAGTTTGGGGCGAAAAACTGTTTTTT.

This clonotype appeared once. The chain recombines TRBV4-1 with TRBJ2-4; 8 bases match TRBD1. CDR1 is MGHRA and CDR2 is YSYEKL in the germline V gene. This CDR3 is built from 15 residues. Germline trimming cut 5 bases from V and 13 bases from J; bases unmatched to any gene: 16. This CDR3 reads CASSRPGQGGDEQYF. The CDR3 nucleotides are TGCGCCAGCAGCAGACCCGGACAGGGTGGCGATGAGCAGTACTTC.

This chain uses TRBV4-3 with TRBJ2-5; D is perhaps TRBD2 (6 bases). With the DNA end fitting TRBJ2-7 better, the J assignment may be wrong. This CDR3 has 13 residues. Germline CDR1 LGHNA, CDR2 YSLEER. CDR3 sequence reads: CASSATAGYEQYF. As DNA, the CDR3 is TGCGCCAGCAGCGCTACAGCGGGTTACGAGCAGTACTTC.

Worth noting for this clonotype: Compared with germline, one end of the junction differs, possibly owing to a read error. The chain has TRBV5-1 and TRBJ2-1; TRBD1 agrees at 7 bases. The CDR3 loop spans 17 amino acids. Germline V gene data show CDR1 as SGHRS and CDR2 as YFSETQ. The CDR3 is CTSSSADQGGAHNEQFF. The CDR3 nucleotides read TGCACCAGCAGCTCGGCCGACCAAGGGGGCGCCCACAATGAGCAGTTCTTC.

This clonotype was detected many times. V and J are TRBV6-2 or TRBV6-3 and TRBJ1-5; TRBD1 matches at 8 bases. V gave up 6 bases and J gave up 9 bases; unmatched junction bases: 10. CDR3 size: 14 residues. Germline-derived CDR1 and CDR2 are MNHEY and SVGEGT. This CDR3 is CASSQTGVSGPQHF. CDR3 nucleotides: TGTGCCAGCAGCCAGACAGGGGTCAGCGGGCCCCAGCATTTT.

About this clonotype: Its ends do not fully match the called genes, so a read error is possible. This chain links TRBV12-3 or TRBV12-4 with TRBJ1-1; D remains unclear. The CDR3 sequence is 13 residues long. The CDR3 region is CVSSRDTHTEAFF. The DNA of the CDR3 is TGTGTCAGCAGTCGCGACACCCACACTGAAGCTTTCTTT.

This clonotype was counted only a few times. This sequence joins TRBV7-2 and TRBJ2-7; D gene uncertain. This CDR3 contains 13 residues. Germline CDR1 and CDR2: SGHTA and FQGNSA. Trimming cost V 2 bases and J 4 bases, with 9 bases left between them. The CDR3 region has the DNA TGTGCCAGCAGCTTACAGAAAAGATACGAGCAGTACTTC. Protein sequence: CASSLQKRYEQYF.

A note on this clonotype: The junction differs from germline at one of its ends, possibly a read error. This chain joins TRBV28 and TRBJ1-2, with D maybe TRBD1 (6 bases). The length of the CDR3 is 13 residues. Germline V gene sequence: CDR1 MDHEN, CDR2 SYDVKM. Written as DNA, the CDR3 is TGTGCCTGCAGTCCGGGAGGACAGAGAGGCTACACCTTC. As protein: CACSPGGQRGYTF.

The chain combines TRBV25-1 with TRBJ2-5; 9 nucleotides match TRBD2. V shed 4 bases and J 2 bases; nucleotides not matched to a gene: 5. From germline, CDR1 is MGHDK and CDR2 SYGVNS. The CDR3 extends over 15 amino acids. DNA of the CDR3: TGTGCCAGCAGTGTTATTAGCGGGGGACAAGAGACCCAGTACTTC. Residues: CASSVISGGQETQYF.

This clonotype came up a few times. The V gene is TRBV11-2, the J gene TRBJ2-5; TRBD1 is a possible D gene (6 bases). The CDR3 is 14 amino acids. V dropped 7 bases and J dropped 1 base, with 13 bases sitting between them. Germline assignment: CDR1 SGHAT and CDR2 FQNNGV. CDR3 amino acids: CASNLDSPQETQYF. The CDR3 region has the DNA TGTGCCAGCAACCTGGACAGCCCCCAAGAGACCCAGTACTTC.

The gene calls are TRBV6-1 and TRBJ2-5, with 13 positions matching TRBD2. The CDR3 extends over 18 amino acids. Germline assignment: CDR1 MNHNS and CDR2 SASEGT. V lost 6 bases to trimming and J lost 0 bases; unmatched junction nucleotides: 10. The CDR3 DNA reads as TGTGCCAGCAGAGAACTAGCGGGGGGGTTCATGGACCAAGAGACCCAGTACTTC. Translating gives CASRELAGGFMDQETQYF.

This clonotype was seen many times. V is TRBV20-1 and J is TRBJ2-1; 8 bases match TRBD2. Germline CDR1 DFQATT, CDR2 SNEGSKA (reference sequence). Losses at the gene ends were 5 bases for V and 4 bases for J; bases not matched to a gene: 7. The CDR3 consists of 14 residues. CDR3 bases: TGCAGTGCTGAAGGACTAGCTGGATACAATGAGCAGTTCTTC. It translates to CSAEGLAGYNEQFF.

The CDR3 region has the DNA TGTGCCAGCAGCTTTCCCCCAGCGTCCTACAATGAGCAGTTCTTC. It encodes CASSFPPASYNEQFF. The rearrangement links TRBV7-9 to TRBJ2-1; D gene uncertain. The CDR3 is made up of 15 amino acids. Germline V lookup: CDR1 SEHNR, CDR2 FQNEAQ (reference sequence). Trimming stripped 3 bases from V and 1 base from J, with 10 bases between. The variable domain in full, completed from reference TRBV7-9 and TRBJ2-1, reads DTGVSQNPRHKITKRGQNVTFRCDPISEHNRLYWYRQTLGQGPEFLTYFQNEAQLEKSRLLSDRFSAERPKGSFSTLEIQRTEQGDSAMYLCASSFPPASYNEQFFGPGTRLTVL.

A few counts support this clonotype. V is TRBV5-6 and J is TRBJ1-2, with D maybe TRBD1 (6 bases). The CDR3 runs 14 residues. Trimming pared 4 bases from V and 2 bases from J, leaving 12 bases between. In germline, CDR1 is SGHDT, CDR2 YYEEEE. CDR3 DNA sequence: TGTGCCAGCAGCACTTTTGGACAGAACTATGGCTACACCTTC. Protein product: CASSTFGQNYGYTF.

This clonotype appeared many times. The V call is TRBV20-1, the J call TRBJ1-4; TRBD1 might be the D (5 bases). CDR3 length: 16 residues. Trimming removed 0 bases from V and 7 bases from J, with 18 bases in between. Germline V gene sequence: CDR1 DFQATT, CDR2 SNEGSKA (reference sequence). The CDR3 spells CSARDLRGEGREKLFF. CDR3 coding DNA: TGCAGTGCTAGAGATCTGCGGGGCGAGGGTCGTGAAAAACTGTTTTTT.

This clonotype was recorded only once. The chain is built from TRBV27 and TRBJ2-3; 9 bases map to TRBD2. CDR1 MNHEY and CDR2 SMNVEV come from the germline V gene (reference sequence). Trimming at V came to 2 bases and at J to 4 bases, leaving 10 bases not matched to a gene. This CDR3 is built from 17 residues. The CDR3 coding sequence is TGTGCCAGCAGTTTACTTTTTGTGCGGGGGGGCCCAGATACGCAGTATTTT. Translated, it gives CASSLLFVRGGPDTQYF.

The chain couples TRBV7-2 to TRBJ2-5; a possible D gene is TRBD2 (5 bases). Trimming took off 1 base at V and 4 bases at J, with 13 bases between the two ends. CDR1 SGHTA and CDR2 FQGNSA come from the germline V gene. The CDR3 contains 15 residues. CDR3 in DNA: TGTGCCAGCAGCTTAGGTGGAATGCGGGTAGAGACCCAGTACTTC. Translation gives CASSLGGMRVETQYF.

V and J are TRBV29-1 and TRBJ2-1; 7 bases line up with TRBD2. The ends lost 4 bases at V and 0 bases at J; junction bases unmatched: 12. There are 17 residues in the CDR3. CDR1 and CDR2 (germline): SQVTM, ANQGSEA. This CDR3 is CSVADPNRLASYNEQFF. CDR3 coding DNA: TGCAGCGTTGCGGACCCTAACCGACTAGCCTCCTACAATGAGCAGTTCTTC.